A single T cell receptor beta chain is shown here with its context. Its target is not known. The V gene lost 3 bases and the J gene lost 0 bases, with 20 bases spanning the gap. Germline lookup yields CDR1 KGHSH and CDR2 LQKENI. This CDR3 comprises 18 residues. The data are from a study of long-term antiretroviral therapy in people with HIV. Study conclusions and caveats: Patients on ART gained diversity, which nonetheless stayed below transplant donor controls. Before ART, certain clones expanded, and these dominated the repertoire at all time points. Relative to control repertoires, HIV repertoires exhibited narrower CDR3 length ranges. It was not possible to obtain data on ART adherence, viral resistance or therapy changes.

immunoSEQ v3.0 was run at survey level. The repertoire was sequenced with immunoSEQ multiplex PCR; TCRdb's copy has only in-frame clones and lacks some. The top ten clones hold 5.5% of a sample with tens of thousands of clones, roughly 80% of them seen once. The chain recombines TRBV18 with TRBJ2-5; D unclear. The sequence was collected from a woman in her twenties or thirties with HIV. Specimen: unsorted PBMCs, collected 1.1 years before starting antiretroviral therapy. The CDR3 spells CASSPSFYEVIDQETQYF. DNA of the CDR3: TGTGCCAGCTCACCCTCTTTCTACGAGGTGATCGACCAAGAGACCCAGTACTTC.